The 32 T cell receptor beta chains reported below all come from one sample, sequenced in a study of response to subunit inactivated influenza vaccine. TCRdb ran MiXCR on the RT-PCR reads and lists one entry per CDR3 protein. The data contain 540,000 or so distinct CDR3 sequences, 10% to 15% of them singletons. This material consisted of PBMCs from blood, taken about 6 weeks after vaccination. These receptors were taken from a man aged 50-59 years who received an inactivated influenza vaccine.

This clonotype was seen a handful of times. The rearrangement uses TRBV20-1 and TRBJ1-5, with 8 bases that match TRBD1. Germline values: CDR1 DFQATT, CDR2 SNEGSKA (reference sequence). The CDR3 contains 15 residues. V lost 4 bases and J lost 3; bases outside the gene matches: 8. This CDR3 reads CSANRGSSTNQPQHF. The DNA for the CDR3 is TGCAGTGCTAACAGGGGGTCCTCGACCAATCAGCCCCAGCATTTT.

Only a few counts were recorded for this clonotype. V and J are TRBV5-1 and TRBJ2-3; no reliable D call. Germline V gene lookup returns CDR1 SGHRS and CDR2 YFSETQ. CDR3 length: 14 residues. V dropped 4 bases and J dropped 2 bases, with 11 bases sitting between them. The CDR3 DNA is TGCGCCAGCAGCCCCCGATCCTTCACAGATACGCAGTATTTT. It codes for CASSPRSFTDTQYF.

The sample holds many counts of this clonotype. The V call is TRBV5-8, the J call TRBJ1-6; 8 positions agree with TRBD1. Germline V gene sequence: CDR1 SGHTS, CDR2 YDEGEE. J lost 14 bases, V lost 1 base, and 8 bases had no gene match. The CDR3 sequence is 14 residues long. The CDR3 protein is CASSLLQGAKALHF. The CDR3 coding sequence is TGTGCCAGCAGCTTGTTGCAGGGGGCGAAGGCCCTCCACTTT.

This clonotype was counted many times. The chain has TRBV20-1 and TRBJ2-7; a weak D match, TRBD2 (6 bases). Germline V CDR1 and CDR2: DFQATT, SNEGSKA (reference sequence). The CDR3 extends over 13 amino acids. V lost 5 bases to trimming and J lost 7 bases, with 18 bases between them. Written as DNA, the CDR3 is TGCAGTGCTCTGACTAGTGGCCCGGGGGAGCAGTACTTC. Its translation is CSALTSGPGEQYF.

The rearrangement uses TRBV20-1 and TRBJ2-2, with D possibly TRBD2 on 6 matching bases. The V and J ends lost 3 bases and 0 bases respectively, with 11 bases between them. The germline V gene encodes CDR1 DFQATT and CDR2 SNEGSKA (reference sequence). The CDR3 consists of 15 residues. Written as DNA, the CDR3 is TGCAGTGCTAGTAGGCGGGGCCCGAACACCGGGGAGCTGTTTTTT. The encoded protein is CSASRRGPNTGELFF.

This CDR3 is CARPPGGFYGYTF. CDR3 bases: TGTGCCAGGCCTCCAGGGGGCTTCTATGGCTACACCTTC. V and J are TRBV25-1 and TRBJ1-2; 8 bases are a match to TRBD1. Germline V lookup: CDR1 MGHDK, CDR2 SYGVNS. J was trimmed by 4 bases and V by 9 bases; bases with no gene match: 7. The CDR3 has 13 amino acids.

This chain links TRBV5-4 with TRBJ2-3, with TRBD1 matching 10 bases. CDR3 size: 15 residues. From germline, CDR1 is SGHNT and CDR2 YYREEE (reference sequence). With V trimmed by 4 bases and J by 5 bases, 7 bases remained unmatched. CDR3 residues: CASSGRDRGLDTQYF. As DNA, the CDR3 is TGTGCCAGCAGCGGCCGGGACAGGGGATTAGATACGCAGTATTTT.

This clonotype has ten or more counts. The chain uses TRBV7-2 and TRBJ1-2; D is undetermined. The CDR3 loop spans 15 amino acids. Deletions cut 1 base from V and 8 bases from J, with 17 bases between. Germline V lookup: CDR1 SGHTA, CDR2 FQGNSA. The CDR3 protein is CASSLGPYLYGGYTF. CDR3 coding DNA: TGTGCCAGCAGCTTAGGCCCGTACTTATATGGGGGCTACACCTTC.

Remarks on this clonotype: The junction does not match germline at one end; this may be a read error. The rearrangement joins TRBV28 to TRBJ1-4; D might be TRBD1 (6 bases). Germline V gene sequence: CDR1 MDHEN, CDR2 SYDVKM. The CDR3 is 13 amino acids. For the CDR3, the DNA is TGTACCAGCAGTTTAGGGGGGGAGGAAAAACTGTTTTTT. It is translated as CTSSLGGEEKLFF.

This chain joins TRBV20-1 and TRBJ2-7; 9 bases map to TRBD1. The CDR3 is 12 amino acids. Germline CDR1 reads DFQATT; CDR2 reads SNEGSKA (reference sequence). Trimming at V came to 8 bases and at J to 7 bases, leaving 9 bases not matched to a gene. The CDR3 DNA reads as TGCAGTACCGGACAGGGGCACGGAGAGCAGTACTTC. This encodes CSTGQGHGEQYF.

This clonotype has just a few counts. This chain joins TRBV19 and TRBJ2-1; 10 bases line up with TRBD2. The CDR3 length is 16 residues. Germline values: CDR1 LNHDA, CDR2 SQIVND (reference sequence). Trimming took 1 base from V and 4 from J; bases not matched to a gene: 4. CDR3 in amino acids: CASSIGLAGEYNEQFF. The CDR3 nucleotides read TGTGCCAGTAGTATAGGGCTAGCGGGAGAATACAATGAGCAGTTCTTC.

This chain connects TRBV7-2 to TRBJ2-7, with D perhaps TRBD2 (7 bases). Germline CDR1 and CDR2: SGHTA and FQGNSA. The CDR3 has 13 residues. The V end was cut by 4 bases, the J end by 4 bases, with 11 bases between. CDR3 bases: TGTGCCAGCAGCTCCCGGGGGGCGTACGAGCAGTACTTC. Translated: CASSSRGAYEQYF.

Only a few counts were recorded for this clonotype. V gene TRBV11-2 combines with J gene TRBJ2-1; D unclear. This CDR3 comprises 13 residues. CDR1 and CDR2 (germline): SGHAT, FQNNGV. Trimming removed 0 bases at V and 6 bases at J, with 6 bases between. This CDR3 is CASSLDLPNEQFF. DNA of the CDR3: TGTGCCAGCAGCTTAGACTTACCCAATGAGCAGTTCTTC.

The V call is TRBV7-2, the J call TRBJ2-7, with 7 bases lining up with TRBD1. The germline V gene has CDR1 SGHTA and CDR2 FQGNSA. This CDR3 has 13 amino acids. With 5 bases clipped from V and 3 bases from J, the junction kept 4 bases outside the gene matches. CDR3 DNA: TGTGCCAGCAGCACGACAGGGCTCTACGAGCAGTACTTC. It translates to CASSTTGLYEQYF. The full variable domain, in which reference TRBV7-2 and TRBJ2-7 provide the parts outside the CDR3, is GAGVSQSPSNKVTEKGKDVELRCDPISGHTALYWYRQSLGQGLEFLIYFQGNSAPDKSGLPSDRFSAERTGGSVSTLTIQRTQQEDSAVYLCASSTTGLYEQYFGPGTRLTVT.

The J gene is TRBJ1-1, the V gene TRBV6-2 or TRBV6-3; a possible D gene is TRBD1 (5 bases). There are 14 residues in the CDR3. Germline V gives CDR1 MNHEY, CDR2 SVGEGT. The V and J ends lost 7 bases and 1 base respectively, with 13 bases between them. DNA for the CDR3: TGTGCCAGCAACTACAGGAGATCGAACACTGAAGCTTTCTTT. Translated, it gives CASNYRRSNTEAFF.

The J gene is TRBJ2-3, the V gene TRBV7-2; no firm D call. This CDR3 is built from 15 residues. In germline, CDR1 is SGHTA, CDR2 FQGNSA. V shed 3 bases and J shed 7 bases, with 17 bases lying between them. CDR3 amino acids: CASSFDRTATYTQYF. CDR3 coding DNA: TGTGCCAGCAGCTTTGATAGAACCGCAACGTATACGCAGTATTTT.

V usage is TRBV12-3 or TRBV12-4 and J usage is TRBJ2-1; tentative D call: TRBD2 (7 bases). This CDR3 is 15 amino acids long. V was pared by 7 bases and J by 1 base, with 14 bases between. CDR3 residues: CASIGGAVSYNEQFF. As DNA, the CDR3 is TGTGCCAGCATTGGGGGGGCGGTTTCCTACAATGAGCAGTTCTTC.

The sample holds a few counts of this clonotype. The rearrangement joins TRBV20-1 to TRBJ2-2; possible D gene TRBD1, 6 bases. The CDR3 length is 14 residues. Germline CDR1 DFQATT, CDR2 SNEGSKA (reference sequence). V shed 4 bases and J shed 6 bases, with 15 bases lying between them. Here the CDR3 DNA reads TGCAGTGCTACAAAGGCGCAGGGGTCCGGGGAGCTGTTTTTT. Translated, it gives CSATKAQGSGELFF.

In its sample, this clonotype was seen a few times. The chain joins TRBV27 to TRBJ2-3; 7 nucleotides line up with TRBD1. CDR3 length: 13 amino acids. Germline loops: CDR1 MNHEY, CDR2 SMNVEV (reference sequence). V lost 3 bases, J lost 10 bases, and 7 bases stayed unmatched. CDR3 nucleotides: TGTGCCAGCAGTTTGGGGGCCCAGGGGGCGCAGTATTTT. Translated, it gives CASSLGAQGAQYF.

V is TRBV5-1 and J is TRBJ1-6; D is unresolved. Germline lookup yields CDR1 SGHRS and CDR2 YFSETQ. V was trimmed by 2 bases and J by 2 bases, leaving 26 bases between them. The CDR3 runs to 21 residues. The CDR3 coding sequence is TGCGCCAGCAGCTTCCTCCCACTCGACCGGCCTGACGTGACCTATAATTCACCCCTCCACTTT. Residues: CASSFLPLDRPDVTYNSPLHF. Complete variable domain (other parts from reference TRBV5-1 and TRBJ1-6): KAGVTQTPRYLIKTRGQQVTLSCSPISGHRSVSWYQQTPGQGLQFLFEYFSETQRNKGNFPGRFSGRQFSNSRSEMNVSTLELGDSALYLCASSFLPLDRPDVTYNSPLHFGNGTRLTVT.

This clonotype came up many times. The chain joins TRBV5-1 to TRBJ2-2; no clear D. Per the germline V gene, CDR1 is SGHRS and CDR2 is YFSETQ. The CDR3 loop spans 15 amino acids. V was clipped by 4 bases and J by 0 bases, with 10 bases between them. The CDR3 DNA follows: TGCGCCAGCAGCCCCGACGGATCGAACACCGGGGAGCTGTTTTTT. This gives the protein CASSPDGSNTGELFF.

This clonotype turned up a few times. CDR3 in DNA: TGCGCCAGCAGCCAAGCCCCTCAGGGGGGTATGCAGTATTTT. It codes for CASSQAPQGGMQYF. The V call is TRBV4-3, the J call TRBJ2-3, with D possibly TRBD1 on 7 matching bases. The CDR3 runs to 14 residues. Between the trimmed V and J ends, which lost 1 base and 11 bases, there was a span of 16 bases. Germline CDR1 and CDR2: LGHNA and YSLEER.

The V call is TRBV12-3 or TRBV12-4, the J call TRBJ2-2, with D unresolved. The CDR3 spans 14 residues. With 6 bases removed from V and 3 bases from J, the gap between germline ends came to 11 bases. DNA for the CDR3: TGTGCCAGCAGCATGGGCCGAGACACCGGGGAGCTGTTTTTT. This encodes CASSMGRDTGELFF.

This clonotype turned up a few times. CDR3 coding DNA: TGTGCCAGCAGCCCGCTCCCGGGGTACACCGGGGAGCTGTTTTTT. Residues: CASSPLPGYTGELFF. The chain uses TRBV7-2 and TRBJ2-2; D might be TRBD2 (5 bases). The CDR3 has 15 residues. Between the trimmed V and J ends, which lost 5 bases and 3 bases, there was a span of 13 bases. Per germline, CDR1 SGHTA and CDR2 FQGNSA.

The genes are TRBV4-3 and TRBJ2-1; TRBD2 agrees at 12 bases. The CDR3 length is 15 residues. Germline V CDR1 and CDR2: LGHNA, YSLEER. V dropped 4 bases and J dropped 4; count of bases not matched to a gene: 2. This CDR3 reads CASSRGLAGYNEQFF. In nucleotides, the CDR3 is TGCGCCAGCAGCCGAGGACTAGCGGGGTACAATGAGCAGTTCTTC.

Many counts were recorded for this clonotype. This chain uses TRBV12-3 or TRBV12-4 with TRBJ2-7; D is possibly TRBD2 (6 bases). The CDR3 is made up of 13 amino acids. V lost 10 bases and J lost 6, with 19 bases in between. CDR3 in amino acids: CATRSGDSGEQYF. CDR3 DNA sequence: TGTGCCACCCGTTCGGGGGACTCAGGCGAGCAGTACTTC.

This clonotype appeared a few times. CDR3: CASKTGATDTQYF. The CDR3 nucleotides read TGCGCCAGCAAAACAGGGGCCACAGATACGCAGTATTTT. This sequence joins TRBV5-1 and TRBJ2-3, with 7 bases that match TRBD1. Germline V gives CDR1 SGHRS, CDR2 YFSETQ. Trimming cost V 6 bases and J 2 bases; bases outside gene matches: 3. CDR3 length: 13 residues.

The table lists this clonotype with a few counts. The V call is TRBV7-8, the J call TRBJ2-7; 9 bases agree with TRBD1. Per the germline V gene, CDR1 is SGHVS and CDR2 is FQNEAQ. This CDR3 spans 15 amino acids. With 5 bases clipped from V and 1 base from J, the junction kept 6 bases outside the gene matches. CDR3 coding DNA: TGTGCCAGCAGCCAACAGGGGGCTATTTCCTACGAGCAGTACTTC. It specifies CASSQQGAISYEQYF.

The chain employs TRBV4-1 and TRBJ2-3; D might be TRBD2 (6 bases). The CDR3 is made up of 21 amino acids. Germline CDR1 MGHRA, CDR2 YSYEKL. The ends were cut back, 1 base at V and 3 bases at J, with 29 bases in the middle. The CDR3 DNA reads TGCGCCAGCAGCCAAGCTCGGGGGAATCCTGACAGCCGACCAAAGACAGATACGCAGTATTTT. Protein product: CASSQARGNPDSRPKTDTQYF.

This clonotype has a handful of counts. This rearrangement joins TRBV5-1 to TRBJ1-2, with D possibly TRBD1 on 6 matching bases. This CDR3 has 13 amino acids. Deletions cut 7 bases from V and 7 bases from J, with 17 bases between. The germline CDR1 and CDR2 sequences are SGHRS and YFSETQ. The chain's CDR3 is CASGRTDNSGYTF. The CDR3 DNA sequence: TGCGCCAGCGGCAGGACAGACAATAGTGGCTACACCTTC.

This clonotype was counted only a few times. The chain has TRBV9 and TRBJ2-1; 11 bases agree with TRBD2. Germline V gene sequence: CDR1 SGDLS, CDR2 YYNGEE. The CDR3 consists of 16 residues. The V gene end was trimmed by 3 bases and the J gene end by 6 bases; junction bases not matched to a gene: 8. The DNA of the CDR3 is TGTGCCAGCAGCGAAACCCCTAGCGGGGGGTTCAATGAGCAGTTCTTC. It translates to CASSETPSGGFNEQFF.

The chain uses TRBV4-3 and TRBJ2-1; perhaps D is TRBD1 or TRBD2 (5 bases each). The CDR3 length is 15 residues. With 3 bases removed from V and 3 bases from J, the gap between germline ends came to 12 bases. The germline CDR1 and CDR2 sequences are LGHNA and YSLEER. CDR3 DNA sequence: TGCGCCAGCAGCCAGACCGGGACCTACTACAATGAGCAGTTCTTC. It is translated as CASSQTGTYYNEQFF.